The 22 T cell receptor beta chains in this list originate from one sample, sequenced in a study of blood T cell repertoires in COVID-19. Produced via immunoSEQ multiplex PCR; TCRdb's table is partial and in-frame only. Among under 500,000 clones, about 85% were seen once, and the ten largest hold under 2%. The sequencing sample was made of PBMCs or T cells enriched from blood (not recorded which). All receptors derive from a woman between 18 and 29 years old with acute COVID-19.

On this clone: In the same sample, other DNA sequences code for this CDR3. This chain connects TRBV7-9 to TRBJ1-2; D may be TRBD1 (5 bases). Trimming pared 2 bases from V and 5 bases from J, leaving 9 bases between. The CDR3 runs to 13 residues. Germline V gene lookup returns CDR1 SEHNR and CDR2 FQNEAQ (reference sequence). CDR3: CASSLQGEYGYTF. In DNA, the CDR3 is TGTGCCAGCAGCTTACAGGGTGAATATGGCTACACCTTC.

This clone appeared a single time. V gene TRBV3-1 (or the pseudogene TRBV3-2) combines with J gene TRBJ1-3; D remains ambiguous. This CDR3 has 15 residues. Germline V CDR1 and CDR2: LGHDT, YNNKEL (reference sequence). V lost 2 bases and J lost 4, with 12 bases in between. CDR3 region: CASSQPAGSGNTIYF. Written as DNA, the CDR3 is TGTGCCAGCAGCCAACCGGCGGGCTCCGGAAACACCATATATTTT.

The J gene is TRBJ2-1, the V gene TRBV7-3; D is unresolved. The germline gives CDR1 SGHTA, CDR2 FQGTGA. CDR3 length: 13 amino acids. Trimming took off 3 bases at V and 6 bases at J, with 9 bases between the two ends. The CDR3 DNA sequence: TGTGCCAGCAGCTTGCGGCCCGGCAATGAGCAGTTCTTC. Translation gives CASSLRPGNEQFF.

This chain joins TRBV11-2 and TRBJ2-1; D not certain. CDR3 length: 15 amino acids. The germline V gene has CDR1 SGHAT and CDR2 FQNNGV. Trimming stripped 4 bases from V and 9 bases from J, with 19 bases between. The CDR3 DNA reads as TGTGCCAGCAGCTCAAACTATGGATTGATAGGTGAGCAGTTCTTC. Residues: CASSSNYGLIGEQFF.

V and J are TRBV5-6 and TRBJ2-2, with D hard to call. CDR1 and CDR2 from the germline V gene are SGHDT and YYEEEE. The CDR3 sequence is 13 residues long. The V and J ends lost 2 bases and 5 bases respectively, with 7 bases between them. Here the CDR3 reads CASSFHGTGELFF. CDR3 in DNA: TGTGCCAGCAGCTTTCACGGGACCGGGGAGCTGTTTTTT.

This sequence joins TRBV12-3 or TRBV12-4 and TRBJ2-1; possible D gene TRBD1, 5 bases. The CDR3 is made up of 12 amino acids. The V end lost 4 bases, the J end lost 12 bases, and 13 bases lay between the germline ends. CDR3 sequence: CASSSNTQGQFF. The DNA of the CDR3 is TGTGCCAGCAGTTCGAACACCCAGGGGCAGTTCTTC.

The chain joins TRBV11-2 to TRBJ2-7; D perhaps matches TRBD2 (6 bases). CDR1 and CDR2 (germline): SGHAT, FQNNGV. V was trimmed by 0 bases and J by 6 bases, leaving 21 bases between them. The CDR3 length is 17 residues. CDR3 in amino acids: CASSLEHPLTGVVEQYF. The CDR3 nucleotides read TGTGCCAGCAGCTTAGAGCACCCTCTAACGGGGGTGGTCGAGCAGTACTTC. The full variable domain, in which reference TRBV11-2 and TRBJ2-7 provide the parts outside the CDR3, is EAGVAQSPRYKIIEKRQSVAFWCNPISGHATLYWYQQILGQGPKLLIQFQNNGVVDDSQLPKDRFSAERLKGVDSTLKIQPAKLEDSAVYLCASSLEHPLTGVVEQYFGPGTRLTVT.

The chain has TRBV3-1 (or the pseudogene TRBV3-2) and TRBJ2-1; 9 bases agree with TRBD2. The CDR3 has 14 amino acids. Germline-derived CDR1 and CDR2 are LGHDT and YNNKEL (reference sequence). With 8 bases clipped from V and 4 bases from J, the junction kept 6 bases outside the gene matches. The CDR3 reads CASFSGRPYNEQFF. CDR3 coding DNA: TGTGCCAGCTTTAGCGGGAGACCTTACAATGAGCAGTTCTTC.

The chain recombines TRBV5-1 with TRBJ2-7; 7 positions agree with TRBD1. This CDR3 has 13 residues. The trim removed 0 bases at V and 5 bases at J, leaving 2 bases unmatched. The germline gives CDR1 SGHRS, CDR2 YFSETQ. The CDR3 coding sequence is TGCGCCAGCAGCTTGGAGACAGGGAACGAGCAGTACTTC. It translates to CASSLETGNEQYF.

The V and J genes are TRBV28 and TRBJ2-7, with D maybe TRBD2 (6 bases). The CDR3 has 14 residues. V lost 2 bases to trimming and J lost 2 bases, with 10 bases between them. Germline CDR1 is MDHEN and CDR2 is SYDVKM. The CDR3 bases are TGTGCCAGCAGTTTAAGCGGGCCTCCCTACGAGCAGTACTTC. This gives the protein CASSLSGPPYEQYF.

The J gene is TRBJ2-7, the V gene TRBV18; 9 bases map to TRBD1. J was trimmed by 3 bases and V by 3 bases; bases with no gene match: 3. CDR1 and CDR2 (germline): KGHSH, LQKENI. The CDR3 has 14 amino acids. The CDR3 region is CASSPGQGNYEQYF. The DNA for the CDR3 is TGTGCCAGCTCACCGGGACAGGGTAACTACGAGCAGTACTTC.

The chain carries TRBV18 and TRBJ1-1; no reliable D call. Germline V gene sequence: CDR1 KGHSH, CDR2 LQKENI. The germline V and J ends were trimmed by 1 base and 5 bases, with 11 bases remaining between them. The CDR3 runs to 14 residues. This CDR3 reads CASSPQEGRTEAFF. The CDR3 DNA sequence: TGTGCCAGCTCACCACAAGAGGGCAGGACTGAAGCTTTCTTT.

This chain joins TRBV19 and TRBJ1-4; possible D gene TRBD1, 6 bases. This CDR3 contains 18 residues. The V end lost 7 bases, the J end lost 0 bases, and 21 bases lay between the germline ends. In germline, CDR1 is LNHDA, CDR2 SQIVND (reference sequence). DNA of the CDR3: TGTGCCAGTACCTCAGGGGCCACAAGTTTCGCAACTAATGAAAAACTGTTTTTT. Amino acids: CASTSGATSFATNEKLFF.

This clone came up a few times. The chain uses TRBV5-4 and TRBJ2-7, with D maybe TRBD2 (5 bases). CDR3 size: 16 residues. The ends were cut back, 0 bases at V and 3 bases at J, with 16 bases in the middle. The germline V gene encodes CDR1 SGHNT and CDR2 YYREEE (reference sequence). The CDR3 DNA sequence: TGTGCCAGCAGCTTGGAGGTATCCCGAGCGGACTACGAGCAGTACTTC. As protein: CASSLEVSRADYEQYF.

This clone showed up just once. CDR3 protein: CASSQALRGGLGTQYF. CDR3 in DNA: TGTGCCAGCAGCCAAGCTCTGCGGGGGGGCCTTGGGACCCAGTACTTC. The chain uses TRBV3-1 (or the pseudogene TRBV3-2) and TRBJ2-5, with 9 bases aligning to TRBD2. The ends lost 1 base at V and 7 bases at J; junction bases unmatched: 10. This CDR3 region has 16 residues. Germline CDR1 LGHDT, CDR2 YNNKEL (reference sequence).

CDR3 amino acids: CASSYRTGTTDTQYF. The CDR3, as DNA: TGTGCCAGCAGTTATAGGACAGGGACCACAGATACGCAGTATTTT. The rearrangement links TRBV5-6 to TRBJ2-3; 8 nucleotides agree with TRBD1. With V trimmed by 5 bases and J by 2 bases, 7 bases remained unmatched. The CDR3 is made up of 15 amino acids. Germline V gene sequence: CDR1 SGHDT, CDR2 YYEEEE. Filled out from reference TRBV5-6 and TRBJ2-3, the complete variable domain reads DAGVTQSPTHLIKTRGQQVTLRCSPKSGHDTVSWYQQALGQGPQFIFQYYEEEERQRGNFPDRFSGHQFPNYSSELNVNALLLGDSALYLCASSYRTGTTDTQYFGPGTRLTVL.

The chain is built from TRBV27 and TRBJ1-4; D possibly corresponds to TRBD1 (5 bases). Germline V gene sequence: CDR1 MNHEY, CDR2 SMNVEV (reference sequence). V lost 0 bases and J 0 bases, leaving 8 bases between the germline ends. The CDR3 spans 16 residues. CDR3: CASSLSGVPTNEKLFF. In nucleotides, the CDR3 is TGTGCCAGCAGTTTATCAGGGGTGCCAACTAATGAAAAACTGTTTTTT.

This rearrangement joins TRBV30 to TRBJ1-3, with a possible D match to TRBD1 (5 bases). This CDR3 has 13 residues. V lost 4 bases and J 0 bases, leaving 7 bases between the germline ends. From germline, CDR1 is GTSNPN and CDR2 SVGIG (reference sequence). CDR3 loop: CAWTGSSGNTIYF. CDR3 in DNA: TGTGCCTGGACAGGGTCCTCTGGAAACACCATATATTTT.

This rearrangement joins TRBV10-3 to TRBJ2-1, with TRBD2 matching over 11 bases. With 3 bases clipped from V and 3 bases from J, the junction kept 7 bases outside the gene matches. CDR3 size: 17 residues. Germline values: CDR1 ENHRY, CDR2 SYGVKD. CDR3 protein: CAISDLSGGAGYNEQFF. The DNA for the CDR3 is TGTGCCATCAGTGATCTTAGCGGGGGGGCGGGCTACAATGAGCAGTTCTTC.

This chain connects TRBV20-1 to TRBJ2-3; D gene uncertain. In germline, CDR1 is DFQATT, CDR2 SNEGSKA (reference sequence). Trimming took off 3 bases at V and 2 bases at J, with 12 bases between the two ends. CDR3 length: 14 amino acids. CDR3 sequence reads: CSASGRFYTDTQYF. The CDR3 DNA reads TGCAGTGCTAGTGGGCGGTTCTACACAGATACGCAGTATTTT.

The chain carries TRBV7-9 and TRBJ2-7; no clear D gene. Trimming removed 5 bases at V and 4 bases at J, with 9 bases between. CDR3 length equals 12 residues. Per the germline V gene, CDR1 is SEHNR and CDR2 is FQNEAQ (reference sequence). The CDR3: CASSPNNYEQYF. The CDR3 coding sequence is TGTGCCAGCAGCCCGAACAATTACGAGCAGTACTTC.

The V gene is TRBV7-9, the J gene TRBJ2-7; TRBD2 might be the D (6 bases). This CDR3 region has 15 residues. Trimming left V 1 base short and J 4 bases short, with 14 bases between. CDR1 is SEHNR, CDR2 FQNEAQ, per germline (reference sequence). CDR3 DNA sequence: TGTGCCAGCAGCTTAGGTAGTAGCGGTCGGTACGAGCAGTACTTC. Translating it yields CASSLGSSGRYEQYF.